A single sample gave rise to the 7 T cell receptor beta chains below, sequenced in a study of T cell responses to AZD1222 COVID-19 vaccine. Some clones are missing from TCRdb's copy, which holds only in-frame ones; the method was immunoSEQ multiplex PCR. The repertoire consists of fewer than 50,000 clones, with 80% to 95% occurring once and the leading ten covering about a third. Sequenced here: peripheral blood, sampled 28 days after the second AZD1222 dose. Every receptor here comes from an adult who received the AZD1222 COVID-19 vaccine.

This chain joins TRBV5-4 and TRBJ2-3; D call uncertain. The ends were cut back, 2 bases at V and 1 base at J, with 5 bases in the middle. CDR3 length equals 13 residues. CDR1 is SGHNT, CDR2 YYREEE, per germline (reference sequence). The CDR3 DNA sequence: TGTGCCAGCAGCTTAAGTGGCACAGATACGCAGTATTTT. Translating gives CASSLSGTDTQYF.

The V call is TRBV7-8, the J call TRBJ1-2, with D possibly being TRBD1 (6 bases). V gave up 5 bases and J gave up 4 bases, with 20 bases separating them. The V gene's germline CDR1 is SGHVS and CDR2 FQNEAQ. The CDR3 is made up of 16 amino acids. As DNA, the CDR3 is TGTGCCAGCAGCCGCCAAAAACAGGGTGAAAGCTATGGCTACACCTTC. The encoded protein is CASSRQKQGESYGYTF.

The CDR3 DNA reads TGTGCCTGGAGTGCCCCAGACAGGGGTATAACTGAAGCTTTCTTT. Its protein product is CAWSAPDRGITEAFF. The rearrangement links TRBV30 to TRBJ1-1, with 8 bases matching TRBD1. V was clipped by 1 base and J by 5 bases; unmatched bases: 9. The CDR3 runs 15 residues. Germline CDR1 is GTSNPN and CDR2 is SVGIG (reference sequence).

The chain recombines TRBV29-1 with TRBJ1-2, with a possible D match to TRBD1 (5 bases). Germline CDR1 reads SQVTM; CDR2 reads ANQGSEA. The V end lost 6 bases, the J end lost 7 bases, and 9 bases lay between the germline ends. This CDR3 is built from 10 residues. The DNA of the CDR3 is TGCAGCGTCAAGGGGTCTGGCTACACCTTC. The encoded protein is CSVKGSGYTF.

The V call is TRBV3-1 (or the pseudogene TRBV3-2), the J call TRBJ2-2; TRBD2 might be the D (6 bases). V lost 4 bases to trimming and J lost 1 base, with 13 bases between them. The CDR3 sequence is 16 residues long. The germline V gene encodes CDR1 LGHDT and CDR2 YNNKEL (reference sequence). CDR3 nucleotides: TGTGCCAGCAGCCCGACGGGACTCAGGAACACCGGGGAGCTGTTTTTT. Encoded protein: CASSPTGLRNTGELFF.

This clone appeared once. The chain joins TRBV5-1 to TRBJ1-2; 8 bases map to TRBD1. This CDR3 spans 14 amino acids. V was pared by 4 bases and J by 4 bases, with 6 bases of the junction left unmatched. Germline V gene sequence: CDR1 SGHRS, CDR2 YFSETQ. The CDR3 DNA is TGCGCCAGCAGCCTCCGACAGGGGAGCTATGGCTACACCTTC. Protein product: CASSLRQGSYGYTF.

The chain carries TRBV5-5 and TRBJ2-3; TRBD1 agrees at 8 bases. V dropped 4 bases and J dropped 6; count of bases not matched to a gene: 16. The V gene's germline CDR1 is SGHKS and CDR2 YYEKEE (reference sequence). The CDR3 length is 17 residues. The CDR3 reads CASSTGQAHSFVDTQYF. The CDR3 bases are TGTGCCAGCAGCACGGGACAGGCCCATAGCTTCGTGGATACGCAGTATTTT.